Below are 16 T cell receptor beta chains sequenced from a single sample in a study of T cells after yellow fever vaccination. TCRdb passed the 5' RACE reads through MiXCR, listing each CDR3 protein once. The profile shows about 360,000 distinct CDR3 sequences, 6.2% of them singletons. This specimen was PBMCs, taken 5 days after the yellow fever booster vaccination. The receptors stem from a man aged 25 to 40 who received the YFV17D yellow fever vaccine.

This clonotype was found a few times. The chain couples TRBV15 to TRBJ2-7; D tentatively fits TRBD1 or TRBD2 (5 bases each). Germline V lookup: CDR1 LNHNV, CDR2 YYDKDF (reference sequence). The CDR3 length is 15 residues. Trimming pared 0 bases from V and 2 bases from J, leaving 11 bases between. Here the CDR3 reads CATSRDGGIPYEQYF. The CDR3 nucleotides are TGTGCCACCAGCAGAGATGGGGGAATTCCCTACGAGCAGTACTTC. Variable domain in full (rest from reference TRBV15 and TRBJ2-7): DAMVIQNPRYQVTQFGKPVTLSCSQTLNHNVMYWYQQKSSQAPKLLFHYYDKDFNNEADTPDNFQSRRPNTSFCFLDIRSPGLGDTAMYLCATSRDGGIPYEQYFGPGTRLTVT.

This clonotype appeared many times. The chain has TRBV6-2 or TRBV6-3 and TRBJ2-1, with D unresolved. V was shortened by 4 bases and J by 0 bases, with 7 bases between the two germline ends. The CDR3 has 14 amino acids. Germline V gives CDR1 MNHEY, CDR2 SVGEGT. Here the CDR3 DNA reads TGTGCCAGCAGTTCCTACAACTCCTACAATGAGCAGTTCTTC. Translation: CASSSYNSYNEQFF.

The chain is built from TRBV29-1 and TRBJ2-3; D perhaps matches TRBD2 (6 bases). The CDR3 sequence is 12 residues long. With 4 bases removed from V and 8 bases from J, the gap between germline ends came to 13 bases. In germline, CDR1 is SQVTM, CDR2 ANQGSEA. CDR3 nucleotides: TGCAGCGTTGTTAGGGACTTAGGTACGCAGTATTTT. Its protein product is CSVVRDLGTQYF.

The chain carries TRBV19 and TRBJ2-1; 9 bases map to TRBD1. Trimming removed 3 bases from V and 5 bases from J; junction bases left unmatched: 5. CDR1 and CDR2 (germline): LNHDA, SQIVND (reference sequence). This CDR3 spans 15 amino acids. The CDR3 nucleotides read TGTGCCAGTAGTATCACAGGGGGCTTCAACAATGAGCAGTTCTTC. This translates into CASSITGGFNNEQFF.

Here the CDR3 DNA reads TGTGCCAGTAGTATATTTCTAGCGAATACCTACGAGCAGTACTTC. The encoded protein is CASSIFLANTYEQYF. This chain connects TRBV19 to TRBJ2-7, with D perhaps matching TRBD2 (6 bases). Between the trimmed V and J ends, which lost 2 bases and 2 bases, there was a span of 13 bases. Per germline, CDR1 LNHDA and CDR2 SQIVND (reference sequence). The CDR3 contains 15 residues.

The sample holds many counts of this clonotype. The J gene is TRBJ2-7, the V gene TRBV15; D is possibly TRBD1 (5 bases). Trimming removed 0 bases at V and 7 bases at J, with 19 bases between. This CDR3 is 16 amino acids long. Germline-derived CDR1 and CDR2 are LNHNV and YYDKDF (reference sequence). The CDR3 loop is CATSRDGATVVREQYF. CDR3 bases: TGTGCCACCAGCAGAGATGGCGCGACAGTAGTTCGGGAGCAGTACTTC.

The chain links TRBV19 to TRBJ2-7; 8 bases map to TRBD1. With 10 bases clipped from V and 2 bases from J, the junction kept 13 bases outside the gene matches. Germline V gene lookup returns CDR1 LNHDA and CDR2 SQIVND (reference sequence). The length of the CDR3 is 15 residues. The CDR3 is CATRLSGTGTYEQYF. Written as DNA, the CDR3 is TGTGCCACCCGCCTCTCAGGGACAGGAACCTACGAGCAGTACTTC. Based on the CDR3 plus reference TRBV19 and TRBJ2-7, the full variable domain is DGGITQSPKYLFRKEGQNVTLSCEQNLNHDAMYWYRQDPGQGLRLIYYSQIVNDFQKGDIAEGYSVSREKKESFPLTVTSAQKNPTAFYLCATRLSGTGTYEQYFGPGTRLTVT.

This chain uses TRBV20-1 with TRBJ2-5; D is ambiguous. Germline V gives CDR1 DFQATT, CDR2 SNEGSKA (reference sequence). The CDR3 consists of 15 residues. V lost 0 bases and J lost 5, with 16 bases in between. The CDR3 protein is CSARDRLSYEETQYF. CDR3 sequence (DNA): TGCAGTGCTAGAGACCGACTCTCATATGAGGAGACCCAGTACTTC.

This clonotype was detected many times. The CDR3 nucleotides are TGCAGTGCTCGCAGGGAGGTCACAGATACGCAGTATTTT. This sequence encodes CSARREVTDTQYF. The V gene is TRBV20-1, the J gene TRBJ2-3; possibly TRBD2 for D (6 bases). The CDR3 is made up of 13 amino acids. V was shortened by 5 bases and J by 2 bases, with 11 bases between the two germline ends. Per the germline V gene, CDR1 is DFQATT and CDR2 is SNEGSKA (reference sequence).

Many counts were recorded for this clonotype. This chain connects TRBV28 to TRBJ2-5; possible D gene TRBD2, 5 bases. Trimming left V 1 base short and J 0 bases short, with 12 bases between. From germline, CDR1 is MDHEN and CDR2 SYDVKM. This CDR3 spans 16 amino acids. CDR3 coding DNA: TGTGCCAGCAGTTTATTAGGGAGAGCGTACCAAGAGACCCAGTACTTC. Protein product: CASSLLGRAYQETQYF.

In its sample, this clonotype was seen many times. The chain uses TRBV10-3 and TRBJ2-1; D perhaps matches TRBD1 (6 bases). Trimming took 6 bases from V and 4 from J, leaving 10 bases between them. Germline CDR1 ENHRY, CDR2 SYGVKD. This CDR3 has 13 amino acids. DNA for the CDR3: TGTGCCATCAGGGGGGACAAATACAATGAGCAGTTCTTC. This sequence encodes CAIRGDKYNEQFF.

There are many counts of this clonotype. The CDR3 nucleotides read TGTGCCAGCAGCTTCGTCGTCGACATCAGGGAAGTCAATGAGCAGTTCTTC. It translates to CASSFVVDIREVNEQFF. This rearrangement joins TRBV12-3 or TRBV12-4 to TRBJ2-1, with D possibly matching TRBD1 (5 bases). Trimming shortened V by 6 bases and J by 6 bases, and 24 bases separated the two germline ends. This CDR3 has 17 amino acids.

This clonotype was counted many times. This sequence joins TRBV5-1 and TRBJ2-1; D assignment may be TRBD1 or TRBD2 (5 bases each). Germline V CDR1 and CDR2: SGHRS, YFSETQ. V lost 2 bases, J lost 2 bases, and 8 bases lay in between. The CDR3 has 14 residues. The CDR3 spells CASSFEGPYNEQFF. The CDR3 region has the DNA TGCGCCAGCAGCTTTGAGGGGCCCTACAATGAGCAGTTCTTC. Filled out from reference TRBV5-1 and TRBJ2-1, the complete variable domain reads KAGVTQTPRYLIKTRGQQVTLSCSPISGHRSVSWYQQTPGQGLQFLFEYFSETQRNKGNFPGRFSGRQFSNSRSEMNVSTLELGDSALYLCASSFEGPYNEQFFGPGTRLTVL.

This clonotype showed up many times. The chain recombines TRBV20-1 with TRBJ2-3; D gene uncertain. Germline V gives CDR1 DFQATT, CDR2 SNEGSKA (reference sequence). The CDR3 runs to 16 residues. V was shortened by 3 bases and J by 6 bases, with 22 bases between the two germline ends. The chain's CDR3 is CSASVVDSQLKDTQYF. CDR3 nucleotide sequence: TGCAGTGCTAGTGTCGTCGATAGCCAGCTGAAGGATACGCAGTATTTT.

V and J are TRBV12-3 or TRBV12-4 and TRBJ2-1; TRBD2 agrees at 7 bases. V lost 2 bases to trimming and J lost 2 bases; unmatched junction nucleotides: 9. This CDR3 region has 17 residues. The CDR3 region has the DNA TGTGCCAGCAGTTTACACCCAGCTAGCGGTCCCTACAATGAGCAGTTCTTC. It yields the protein CASSLHPASGPYNEQFF.

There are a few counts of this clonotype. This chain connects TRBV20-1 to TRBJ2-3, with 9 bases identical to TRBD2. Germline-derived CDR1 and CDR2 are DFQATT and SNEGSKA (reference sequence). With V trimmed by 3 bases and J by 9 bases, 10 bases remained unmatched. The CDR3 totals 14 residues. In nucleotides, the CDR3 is TGCAGTGCTAGTGTAGCGGGAGTCAGTAGAACGCAGTATTTT. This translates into CSASVAGVSRTQYF.